This TCR beta chain came from a study of T cells in Graves' hyperthyroidism and ophthalmopathy. This clonotype was detected ten times or more. The antigen is undetermined. Study outcomes and limitations: In the blood, most expanded thyroid clonotypes above 0.001 appeared as well.

V shed 6 bases and J 6 bases; nucleotides not matched to a gene: 1. This CDR3 region has 13 residues. Per germline, CDR1 LNHDA and CDR2 SQIVND (reference sequence). RNA transcripts served as the template for amplifying TCR beta CDR3 regions. When the TCR CDR3 underwent first-round RT-PCR, the HTBI primer set was used. TCRdb reprocessed the multiplex PCR reads via MiXCR and lists one record per CDR3 protein. This sample yields under 550,000 distinct CDR3 sequences, of which about an eighth are seen a single time; 5.3% belongs to the top ten. The chain is built from TRBV19 and TRBJ2-1; 11 bases are shared with TRBD1. The sample comprised blood. The TCR originated in a woman in her late teens or twenties with Graves' hyperthyroidism. This CDR3 reads CASSGQGANEQFF. The CDR3 DNA sequence: TGTGCCAGTAGCGGACAGGGGGCCAATGAGCAGTTCTTC.